A single T cell receptor (beta chain) is shown here with its context. The sample is drawn from a study of neurological immune-mediated disorders. Time point denoted: longitudinal time-point 3. Unsorted libraries were generated from 2 million PBMCs held at -80 degrees C. Germline V gene sequence: CDR1 WNHNN, CDR2 SYGVQD (reference sequence). V lost 6 bases to trimming and J lost 0 bases, with 9 bases between them. CDR3 length equals 14 residues. MiXCR, run by TCRdb on the 5' RACE reads, gives a single entry per CDR3 protein. The sample records more than 75,000 distinct CDR3 sequences, roughly 4.3% being singletons.

This TCR was recovered from an older woman with multiple sclerosis. Sample: PBMCs. J is TRBJ1-3 and V is TRBV10-1, with unresolved D. This chain's CDR3 is CASRGRDSGNTIYF. As DNA, the CDR3 is TGCGCCAGCAGAGGACGGGACTCTGGAAACACCATATATTTT.